This TCR beta chain came from a study of identical twins. Study-wide results and limits: Cord blood beta clonotypes present at high abundance carried fewer insertions; no such pattern appeared in memory repertoires. Analyses of zero insertions could be partly confounded by invariant MAIT and iNKT cells. The models systematically underestimated how much out-of-frame TCR alpha was shared in monozygotic twins.

Ten or more counts support this clonotype. Its specificity is unknown. The V segment lost 3 bases and the J segment 7 bases; nucleotides outside the gene matches: 4. Germline V CDR1 and CDR2: SGHRS, YFSETQ. This CDR3 has 14 amino acids. Template switching introduced a universal primer site, and the cDNA bore unique molecular identifiers. MiXCR, run by TCRdb on the 5' RACE reads, gives a single entry per CDR3 protein. The sample contains some 710,000 distinct CDR3 sequences, around 6.1% of which appear only once. The receptor's source is a man aged 18 to 35 in good health. Sequencing input: naive T cells sorted from blood. The chain employs TRBV5-1 and TRBJ2-1, with TRBD1 identical over 10 bases. The CDR3 DNA is TGCGCCAGCAGCTCCGGACAGGGGGGGAATGAGCAGTTCTTC. As protein: CASSSGQGGNEQFF.